The sequence of this T cell receptor beta chain was determined in a study of T cell repertoires in cytomegalovirus infection. Background on the study: Public TCR beta signatures marked donors with CMV infection and the matching HLA. Study-wide results and limits: Clonotypes of TCR beta that were HLA-C-restricted and CMV-specific dominated the ex vivo response. Individuals carrying CMV plus the relevant HLA were identified by cumulative frequency of public TCR beta families.

CDR3 length: 15 amino acids. V lost 2 bases and J 7 bases, leaving 14 bases between the germline ends. CDR1 and CDR2 (germline): MGHRA, YSYEKL. The sample holds a few counts of this clonotype. Its matching antigen is unknown. One entry per CDR3 protein results from TCRdb running MiXCR on the reads. Of roughly 130,000 distinct CDR3 sequences listed, around 25% are singletons. Sequencing used PBMCs, sequenced either directly or after in vitro stimulation (not recorded which). The sequence was obtained from a human donor in good health (CMV status not recorded). Some clones in this sample may be carry-over from other donors' samples. The chain carries TRBV4-1 and TRBJ1-4; a weak D match, TRBD1 (5 bases). CDR3 coding DNA: TGCGCCAGCAGCCAAATGGCAGGGCGGACTGAAAAACTGTTTTTT. This encodes CASSQMAGRTEKLFF.